These T cell receptor beta chains were read from a single sample in a study of blood T cell repertoires in COVID-19. The assay was immunoSEQ multiplex PCR, and TCRdb's table has in-frame clones only and misses some. This sample has around 270,000 clones; 80% to 85% occur once, and the top ten carry 3.5% to 5%. Sequencing was performed on peripheral blood. These receptors originate from a man in his 60s with acute or convalescent COVID-19. The CDR3 runs from the conserved cysteine through the conserved F or W. Each record gives: J gene, clone size, D gene, V gene, CDR3 protein, CDR3 DNA. A D gene is named only where the DNA matches it firmly. Only part of the rows carry a size: once, few, many, or a class if the clone is expanded.

j_gene: TRBJ2-1; abundance: .; d_gene: TRBD1; v_gene: TRBV5-6; CDR3aa: CASSHRGTGHSYNEQFF; CDR3nt: TGTGCCAGCAGCCACCGTGGGACAGGGCACTCCTACAATGAGCAGTTCTTC
j_gene: TRBJ2-1; abundance: .; d_gene: TRBD1; v_gene: TRBV4-1; CDR3aa: CASSRGTASYNEQFF; CDR3nt: TGCGCCAGCAGCCGAGGGACAGCTTCCTACAATGAGCAGTTCTTC
j_gene: TRBJ2-1; abundance: .; d_gene: TRBD2; v_gene: TRBV25-1; CDR3aa: CASSGALTSGRAWFF; CDR3nt: TGTGCCAGCAGTGGCGCATTGACTAGCGGGAGGGCGTGGTTCTTC
j_gene: TRBJ2-7; abundance: .; d_gene: TRBD1; v_gene: TRBV5-6; CDR3aa: CASSLTGQELIPTSTQPYF; CDR3nt: TGTGCCAGCAGCTTAACGGGACAGGAACTTATCCCTACGAGTACGCAGCCGTACTTC
j_gene: TRBJ1-5; abundance: .; d_gene: TRBD1; v_gene: TRBV7-9; CDR3aa: CASSLAGTGVLSNQPQHF; CDR3nt: TGTGCCAGCAGCTTAGCTGGGACAGGGGTCCTTAGCAATCAGCCCCAGCATTTT
j_gene: TRBJ1-6; abundance: few; d_gene: TRBD1; v_gene: TRBV7-9; CDR3aa: CASSLKDRDNSPLHF; CDR3nt: TGTGCCAGCAGCTTAAAGGACAGGGATAATTCACCCCTCCACTTT
j_gene: TRBJ2-1; abundance: .; d_gene: .; v_gene: TRBV7-3; CDR3aa: CASSRGASLYNEQFF; CDR3nt: TGTGCCAGCAGTCGGGGGGCTTCCCTCTACAATGAGCAGTTCTTC
j_gene: TRBJ2-7; abundance: .; d_gene: TRBD2; v_gene: TRBV6-5; CDR3aa: CATAPGLAASEQYF; CDR3nt: TGTGCCACCGCCCCGGGACTAGCGGCTTCCGAGCAGTACTTC
j_gene: TRBJ2-7; abundance: .; d_gene: .; v_gene: TRBV19; CDR3aa: CASSIQTYEQYF; CDR3nt: TGTGCCAGTAGTATACAAACCTACGAGCAGTACTTC
j_gene: TRBJ1-1; abundance: few; d_gene: TRBD1; v_gene: TRBV7-2; CDR3aa: CASSARTGGTLEAFF; CDR3nt: TGTGCCAGCAGCGCCCGGACAGGGGGCACCCTTGAAGCTTTCTTT
j_gene: TRBJ1-1; abundance: .; d_gene: TRBD1; v_gene: TRBV30; CDR3aa: CACPRDRVGGEAFF; CDR3nt: TGTGCCTGCCCCAGGGACAGGGTCGGAGGCGAAGCTTTCTTT
j_gene: TRBJ2-3; abundance: .; d_gene: TRBD2; v_gene: TRBV7-2; CDR3aa: CASSASGTSGTRFDTQYF; CDR3nt: TGTGCCAGCAGCGCCTCCGGGACTAGCGGGACTCGGTTCGATACGCAGTATTTT
j_gene: TRBJ2-1; abundance: .; d_gene: .; v_gene: TRBV9; CDR3aa: CASSGHLRGFNEQFF; CDR3nt: TGTGCCAGCAGCGGCCATCTACGGGGTTTCAATGAGCAGTTCTTC
j_gene: TRBJ1-5; abundance: .; d_gene: .; v_gene: TRBV9; CDR3aa: CASSVRDIILDSENSNQPQHF; CDR3nt: TGTGCCAGCAGCGTGAGAGATATTATTTTAGACAGTGAAAATAGCAATCAGCCCCAGCATTTT
j_gene: TRBJ1-1; abundance: few; d_gene: .; v_gene: TRBV3-1/TRBV3-2; CDR3aa: CASSQNYREAFF; CDR3nt: TGTGCCAGCAGCCAAAATTACAGGGAAGCTTTCTTT
j_gene: TRBJ2-1; abundance: .; d_gene: TRBD2; v_gene: TRBV7-9; CDR3aa: CASSPSGRAGFSNEQFF; CDR3nt: TGTGCCAGCAGCCCTAGCGGGAGGGCCGGTTTTTCCAATGAGCAGTTCTTC
j_gene: TRBJ2-5; abundance: .; d_gene: TRBD2; v_gene: TRBV4-1; CDR3aa: CASRRILAGVQETQYF; CDR3nt: TGCGCCAGCAGGCGAATTCTAGCGGGGGTTCAAGAGACCCAGTACTTC
j_gene: TRBJ2-7; abundance: .; d_gene: TRBD2; v_gene: TRBV7-9; CDR3aa: CASSLGTSGEQYF; CDR3nt: TGTGCCAGCAGCTTAGGGACTAGCGGGGAGCAGTACTTC
j_gene: TRBJ1-6; abundance: .; d_gene: TRBD1; v_gene: TRBV2; CDR3aa: CASTGQGRESPLHF; CDR3nt: TGTGCCAGCACTGGACAGGGGCGAGAGTCACCCCTCCACTTT
j_gene: TRBJ2-5; abundance: .; d_gene: TRBD1; v_gene: TRBV5-6; CDR3aa: CASRRGDRETQYF; CDR3nt: TGTGCCAGCAGACGCGGGGACAGGGAAACCCAGTACTTC
j_gene: TRBJ2-7; abundance: .; d_gene: .; v_gene: TRBV5-1; CDR3aa: CASSLVNRDSYEQYF; CDR3nt: TGCGCCAGCAGCTTGGTAAACCGGGACTCCTACGAGCAGTACTTC
j_gene: TRBJ2-7; abundance: .; d_gene: TRBD1; v_gene: TRBV6-2/TRBV6-3; CDR3aa: CASSYIGTGGAESSF; CDR3nt: TGTGCCAGCAGTTACATCGGGACAGGGGGCGCGGAATCCTCCTTC
j_gene: TRBJ1-2; abundance: .; d_gene: .; v_gene: TRBV20-1; CDR3aa: CSVGDYTF; CDR3nt: TGCAGTGTCGGTGACTACACCTTC
j_gene: TRBJ2-7; abundance: .; d_gene: TRBD2; v_gene: TRBV18; CDR3aa: CASSPGTSGSGNEQYF; CDR3nt: TGTGCCAGCTCACCAGGGACTAGCGGGAGCGGGAACGAGCAGTACTTC
j_gene: TRBJ2-5; abundance: .; d_gene: TRBD2; v_gene: TRBV28; CDR3aa: CASKGLAGETETQYF; CDR3nt: TGTGCCAGCAAGGGACTAGCGGGAGAAACGGAGACCCAGTACTTC
j_gene: TRBJ2-7; abundance: .; d_gene: .; v_gene: TRBV7-9; CDR3aa: CASSPTSSYEQYF; CDR3nt: TGTGCCAGCAGCCCGACTAGCTCCTACGAGCAGTACTTC
j_gene: TRBJ2-1; abundance: .; d_gene: TRBD2; v_gene: TRBV5-4; CDR3aa: CASSWELAGAAYNEQFF; CDR3nt: TGTGCCAGCAGCTGGGAACTAGCGGGGGCCGCCTACAATGAGCAGTTCTTC
j_gene: TRBJ2-2; abundance: .; d_gene: TRBD2; v_gene: TRBV19; CDR3aa: CASSDGTSYTGELFF; CDR3nt: TGTGCCAGTAGCGACGGGACTAGCTACACCGGGGAGCTGTTTTTT
j_gene: TRBJ1-2; abundance: .; d_gene: .; v_gene: TRBV19; CDR3aa: CASSIDTYEESFYGYTF; CDR3nt: TGTGCCAGTAGTATAGACACATACGAGGAGAGCTTCTATGGCTACACCTTC
j_gene: TRBJ2-1; abundance: .; d_gene: TRBD2; v_gene: TRBV5-4; CDR3aa: CASSSSGGPYNEQFF; CDR3nt: TGTGCCAGCAGCTCTAGCGGGGGCCCCTACAATGAGCAGTTCTTC
j_gene: TRBJ2-5; abundance: .; d_gene: .; v_gene: TRBV7-2; CDR3aa: CASSPLATQYF; CDR3nt: TGTGCCAGCAGCCCGCTAGCCACCCAGTACTTC
j_gene: TRBJ2-5; abundance: .; d_gene: .; v_gene: TRBV11-1; CDR3aa: CASSFDERETQYF; CDR3nt: TGTGCCAGCAGCTTCGATGAGCGAGAGACCCAGTACTTC
j_gene: TRBJ2-1; abundance: .; d_gene: .; v_gene: TRBV7-3; CDR3aa: CASSLWDSNYNEQFF; CDR3nt: TGTGCCAGCAGCTTATGGGACTCCAACTACAATGAGCAGTTCTTC